This passage covers 25 T cell receptor beta chains from one sample sequenced in a study of cytomegalovirus exposure and HLA in healthy donors. Profiled with immunoSEQ multiplex PCR; TCRdb holds only in-frame clones, not every one. The sample lists about 250,000 clones, around nine tenths occurring once. The sequencing sample was made of PBMCs. The receptors were sampled from a man younger than 35 in good health and CMV-seronegative.

This chain uses TRBV2 with TRBJ2-5; 9 bases fit TRBD2. The V segment lost 2 bases and the J segment 5 bases; nucleotides outside the gene matches: 6. The germline CDR1 and CDR2 sequences are SNHLY and FYNNEI. The CDR3 covers 15 residues. CDR3 sequence reads: CASSESTSGWETQYF. The CDR3 coding sequence is TGTGCCAGCAGTGAAAGTACTAGCGGGTGGGAGACCCAGTACTTC.

V and J are TRBV5-5 and TRBJ1-2, with no clear D. Trimming took off 2 bases at V and 4 bases at J, with 6 bases between the two ends. This CDR3 region has 12 residues. Germline assignment: CDR1 SGHKS and CDR2 YYEKEE (reference sequence). In DNA, the CDR3 is TGTGCCAGCAGCTTTGACATCTATGGCTACACCTTC. Amino acid sequence: CASSFDIYGYTF.

This clone appeared a few times. V gene TRBV13 combines with J gene TRBJ1-2, with TRBD1 matching over 9 bases. The germline V gene has CDR1 PRHDT and CDR2 FYEKMQ (reference sequence). V shed 2 bases, J shed 6 bases, and the junction held 7 bases outside the gene matches. The length of the CDR3 is 15 residues. CDR3 region: CASSLPTGGIHGYTF. DNA of the CDR3: TGTGCCAGCAGCTTACCGACAGGGGGTATTCATGGCTACACCTTC.

This clone was detected a few times. This rearrangement joins TRBV2 to TRBJ1-2, with 7 bases lining up with TRBD1. CDR3 size: 12 residues. With 6 bases clipped from V and 6 bases from J, the junction kept 4 bases outside the gene matches. CDR1 is SNHLY and CDR2 is FYNNEI in the germline V gene. The CDR3 DNA reads TGTGCCAGCAGCACACAGGGGAATGGCTACACCTTC. It yields the protein CASSTQGNGYTF.

This sequence joins TRBV6-5 and TRBJ2-2, with D unresolved. Germline lookup yields CDR1 MNHEY and CDR2 SVGAGI. The V gene lost 2 bases and the J gene lost 5 bases, with 9 bases spanning the gap. This CDR3 spans 14 amino acids. The CDR3 bases are TGTGCCAGCAGTTACGGCAGACTTACCGGGGAGCTGTTTTTT. Translating gives CASSYGRLTGELFF.

The J gene is TRBJ1-2, the V gene TRBV28; possibly TRBD1 for D (5 bases). CDR1 and CDR2 from the germline V gene are MDHEN and SYDVKM. The CDR3 consists of 11 residues. V dropped 3 bases and J dropped 7 bases, with 6 bases sitting between them. The CDR3 protein is CASSFRGGYTF. The CDR3 DNA sequence: TGTGCCAGCAGTTTTAGGGGTGGCTACACCTTC.

The chain employs TRBV27 and TRBJ2-1; TRBD2 is a possible D gene (5 bases). The germline V and J ends were trimmed by 6 bases and 3 bases, with 9 bases remaining between them. This CDR3 has 13 residues. Per the germline V gene, CDR1 is MNHEY and CDR2 is SMNVEV (reference sequence). The CDR3: CASRGRDYNEQFF. Here the CDR3 DNA reads TGTGCCAGCAGGGGGAGAGACTACAATGAGCAGTTCTTC.

The V and J genes are TRBV4-1 and TRBJ2-5, with D unclear. Trimming shortened V by 0 bases and J by 5 bases, and 4 bases separated the two germline ends. Germline V gene lookup returns CDR1 MGHRA and CDR2 YSYEKL. The CDR3 runs 12 residues. Here the CDR3 reads CASSQDSETQYF. CDR3 nucleotide sequence: TGCGCCAGCAGCCAAGATAGCGAGACCCAGTACTTC.

This chain joins TRBV19 and TRBJ1-5; weak D call: TRBD1 (5 bases). The CDR3 is 13 residues long. Trimming took off 5 bases at V and 10 bases at J, with 15 bases between the two ends. In germline, CDR1 is LNHDA, CDR2 SQIVND (reference sequence). CDR3 sequence (DNA): TGTGCCAGTAGTCCCAAAACAGGCGGACCCCAGCATTTT. This codes for CASSPKTGGPQHF.

The genes are TRBV4-1 and TRBJ2-7; 7 bases align to TRBD1. The CDR3 length is 14 residues. The V segment lost 5 bases and the J segment 3 bases; nucleotides outside the gene matches: 7. Germline CDR1 is MGHRA and CDR2 is YSYEKL. The CDR3 loop reads CASSSGGPVYEQYF. Here the CDR3 DNA reads TGCGCCAGCAGCTCAGGGGGTCCGGTCTACGAGCAGTACTTC.

V usage is TRBV18 and J usage is TRBJ2-5; TRBD1 might be the D (5 bases). V gave up 1 base and J gave up 7 bases, with 10 bases separating them. The CDR3 spans 13 residues. Germline V gives CDR1 KGHSH, CDR2 LQKENI. CDR3: CASSPQGLRTQYF. For the CDR3, the DNA is TGTGCCAGCTCACCACAGGGGCTGAGGACCCAGTACTTC.

This clone was seen just once. The chain joins TRBV6-5 to TRBJ2-5; 8 positions agree with TRBD2. Germline V gives CDR1 MNHEY, CDR2 SVGAGI. Trimming at V came to 6 bases and at J to 2 bases, leaving 2 bases not matched to a gene. This CDR3 region has 13 residues. CDR3 region: CASRGLVQETQYF. CDR3 coding DNA: TGTGCCAGCAGGGGACTAGTGCAAGAGACCCAGTACTTC.

This clone was observed a few times. This chain uses TRBV29-1 with TRBJ2-3; unclear D gene. Germline V gene data show CDR1 as SQVTM and CDR2 as ANQGSEA. The CDR3 has 12 amino acids. V was shortened by 3 bases and J by 4 bases, with 8 bases between the two germline ends. The chain's CDR3 is CSVDIRSDTQYF. DNA for the CDR3: TGCAGCGTTGATATTAGATCAGATACGCAGTATTTT.

The V gene is TRBV27, the J gene TRBJ2-1; 7 bases match TRBD1. Germline CDR1 and CDR2: MNHEY and SMNVEV (reference sequence). J gave up 7 bases and V 6 bases, and 9 bases lay outside the gene matches. The CDR3 spans 14 residues. CDR3: CASRWGLQGNEQFF. The CDR3 DNA follows: TGTGCCAGCAGGTGGGGTTTACAGGGGAATGAGCAGTTCTTC.

The gene calls are TRBV7-2 and TRBJ2-7; perhaps TRBD2 as D (5 bases). CDR3 size: 16 residues. V was clipped by 5 bases and J by 5 bases, with 22 bases between them. CDR1 SGHTA and CDR2 FQGNSA come from the germline V gene. CDR3 nucleotides: TGTGCCAGCAGCCCACCGGTTGAGGGCGTTCCCAACGAGCAGTACTTC. This gives the protein CASSPPVEGVPNEQYF. The full variable domain, rest sourced from reference TRBV7-2 and TRBJ2-7, is GAGVSQSPSNKVTEKGKDVELRCDPISGHTALYWYRQSLGQGLEFLIYFQGNSAPDKSGLPSDRFSAERTGGSVSTLTIQRTQQEDSAVYLCASSPPVEGVPNEQYFGPGTRLTVT.

The V call is TRBV9, the J call TRBJ2-3; 9 nucleotides line up with TRBD2. This CDR3 has 16 amino acids. Trimming at V came to 4 bases and at J to 3 bases, leaving 9 bases not matched to a gene. Looked up from germline, CDR1 is SGDLS and CDR2 is YYNGEE. The CDR3 protein is CASSTLAGAGTDTQYF. CDR3 coding DNA: TGTGCCAGCAGCACATTAGCGGGGGCGGGAACAGATACGCAGTATTTT.

This clone showed up just once. The rearrangement uses TRBV7-9 and TRBJ1-2; the match to TRBD1 covers 7 bases. The V gene's germline CDR1 is SEHNR and CDR2 FQNEAQ (reference sequence). CDR3 length: 12 amino acids. The ends lost 3 bases at V and 6 bases at J; junction bases unmatched: 1. CDR3 bases: TGTGCCAGCAGCTTTCAGGGGGATGGCTACACCTTC. Translated: CASSFQGDGYTF.

This chain connects TRBV27 to TRBJ2-7; 7 bases are a match to TRBD2. The CDR3 covers 16 residues. V shed 2 bases and J 2 bases; nucleotides not matched to a gene: 9. Looked up from germline, CDR1 is MNHEY and CDR2 is SMNVEV (reference sequence). The CDR3, as DNA: TGTGCCAGCAGTTTAGTTTTGGGGGGGGAAACCTACGAGCAGTACTTC. This gives the protein CASSLVLGGETYEQYF.

V gene TRBV7-3 combines with J gene TRBJ1-5; D perhaps matches TRBD1 (5 bases). Trimming cost V 5 bases and J 0 bases, with 20 bases left between them. Germline V gene data show CDR1 as SGHTA and CDR2 as FQGTGA. The CDR3 consists of 18 residues. CDR3: CASSLNSDRRGSNQPQHF. CDR3 sequence (DNA): TGTGCCAGCAGCCTAAATTCTGACAGAAGGGGTAGCAATCAGCCCCAGCATTTT.

The chain links TRBV6-5 to TRBJ2-7; D is unclear. V lost 6 bases to trimming and J lost 3 bases, with 15 bases between them. The CDR3 sequence is 14 residues long. The V gene's germline CDR1 is MNHEY and CDR2 SVGAGI. Here the CDR3 reads CASSPPHPGYEQYF. DNA for the CDR3: TGTGCCAGCAGCCCCCCCCACCCAGGCTACGAGCAGTACTTC.

The chain combines TRBV5-1 with TRBJ2-1; D unclear. With 0 bases removed from V and 10 bases from J, the gap between germline ends came to 11 bases. This CDR3 region has 13 residues. Germline CDR1 reads SGHRS; CDR2 reads YFSETQ. CDR3 in amino acids: CASSLEIAREQFF. The CDR3 DNA reads as TGCGCCAGCAGCTTGGAGATAGCACGGGAGCAGTTCTTC.

This clone was found once. The chain carries TRBV30 and TRBJ2-2; no definite D call. Trimming took 2 bases from V and 1 from J, leaving 8 bases between them. The germline V gene encodes CDR1 GTSNPN and CDR2 SVGIG (reference sequence). The CDR3 length is 14 residues. The CDR3 DNA is TGTGCCTGGAGTCTGCGAGTGAACACCGGGGAGCTGTTTTTT. Residues: CAWSLRVNTGELFF.

This clone was recorded once. The chain is built from TRBV15 and TRBJ2-7; 10 positions agree with TRBD1. After removal of 0 bases from V and 2 bases from J, the junction contained 4 bases not matched to a gene. CDR3 length: 16 residues. Germline-derived CDR1 and CDR2 are LNHNV and YYDKDF (reference sequence). CDR3: CATSRDGGTGAYEQYF. The CDR3 nucleotides are TGTGCCACCAGCAGAGATGGGGGGACAGGGGCCTACGAGCAGTACTTC. The full variable domain, completed using reference TRBV15 and TRBJ2-7, is DAMVIQNPRYQVTQFGKPVTLSCSQTLNHNVMYWYQQKSSQAPKLLFHYYDKDFNNEADTPDNFQSRRPNTSFCFLDIRSPGLGDTAMYLCATSRDGGTGAYEQYFGPGTRLTVT.

The V call is TRBV4-2, the J call TRBJ1-1, with 7 bases aligning to TRBD1. Germline V CDR1 and CDR2: LGHNA, YNFKEQ. Trimming removed 0 bases from V and 11 bases from J; junction bases left unmatched: 9. The CDR3 extends over 14 amino acids. The CDR3, as DNA: TGTGCCAGCAGCCAAGATAGCGGGACAGCGGTGGCTTTCTTT. Its translation: CASSQDSGTAVAFF.

In this sample, this clone turned up once. The rearrangement joins TRBV5-1 to TRBJ2-5, with TRBD1 matching 8 bases. CDR3 length: 14 amino acids. Germline lookup yields CDR1 SGHRS and CDR2 YFSETQ. V trimming: 2 bases; J trimming: 1 base; junction bases outside the gene matches: 1. CDR3 sequence: CASSLQGGQETQYF. CDR3 DNA sequence: TGCGCCAGCAGCTTACAGGGGGGCCAAGAGACCCAGTACTTC.